These 25 T cell receptor beta chains originate from one sample sequenced in a study of naive and memory T cell subsets. Study outcomes and limitations: Naive repertoires, especially CD8, held a few larger clonotypes, possibly memory cells re-expressing CD45RA.

The beta constant-region primer was an equimolar mix of two oligonucleotides covering TRBC1 and TRBC2. Four rounds of PCR amplified the ligated cDNA using nested alpha and beta constant-region primers plus SP2. TCRdb independently ran MiXCR on the UMI-ligation and nested PCR reads; one entry per CDR3 protein. The sample shows under 150,000 distinct CDR3 sequences, approximately 18% of them seen only once. Their cognate antigens are unknown. The specimen was naive CD8+ T cells from blood. These receptors were obtained from a human donor in good health.

The rearrangement links TRBV28 to TRBJ2-7; tentative D call: TRBD1 (5 bases). From germline, CDR1 is MDHEN and CDR2 SYDVKM. The CDR3 is made up of 17 amino acids. Between the trimmed V and J ends, which lost 3 bases and 2 bases, there was a span of 20 bases. CDR3 DNA: TGTGCCAGCAGTTTTCCGCAGGGCCAACACCAAACCTACGAGCAGTACTTC. It encodes CASSFPQGQHQTYEQYF.

This clonotype was seen a handful of times. This chain links TRBV28 with TRBJ1-1, with TRBD1 matching over 8 bases. This CDR3 contains 15 residues. Germline CDR1 reads MDHEN; CDR2 reads SYDVKM. The J segment lost 7 bases and the V segment lost 5 bases, leaving 12 bases of the junction unmatched. In DNA, the CDR3 is TGTGCCAGCAGTCCTCGGACAGGGTGGAAACTTGAAGCTTTCTTT. Protein product: CASSPRTGWKLEAFF.

This sequence joins TRBV12-3 or TRBV12-4 and TRBJ2-1; 9 nucleotides match TRBD2. This CDR3 is built from 15 residues. V shed 2 bases and J 2 bases; nucleotides not matched to a gene: 1. The CDR3 nucleotides read TGTGCCAGCAGTTTATGGACTAGCGCCTACAATGAGCAGTTCTTC. Encoded protein: CASSLWTSAYNEQFF.

V gene TRBV28 combines with J gene TRBJ2-5, with 13 bases fitting TRBD2. The CDR3 extends over 15 amino acids. The V gene end was trimmed by 4 bases and the J gene end by 5 bases; junction bases not matched to a gene: 4. Germline V gene data show CDR1 as MDHEN and CDR2 as SYDVKM. The CDR3 is CASSWTSGSWETQYF. As DNA, the CDR3 is TGTGCCAGCAGTTGGACTAGCGGGAGTTGGGAGACCCAGTACTTC.

V usage is TRBV4-1 and J usage is TRBJ2-7; either TRBD1 or TRBD2 may fit D (6 bases each). Germline V lookup: CDR1 MGHRA, CDR2 YSYEKL. The CDR3 has 16 residues. Trimming removed 0 bases at V and 5 bases at J, with 17 bases between. In DNA, the CDR3 is TGCGCCAGCAGCCAAGAACCGGGGGCAAGTAGTAACGAGCAGTACTTC. This codes for CASSQEPGASSNEQYF.

This clonotype was seen more than once but under ten times. The genes are TRBV30 and TRBJ2-2; D unresolved. Germline assignment: CDR1 GTSNPN and CDR2 SVGIG (reference sequence). With 0 bases removed from V and 0 bases from J, the gap between germline ends came to 8 bases. The CDR3 loop spans 15 amino acids. CDR3 sequence: CAWSVLQANTGELFF. CDR3 nucleotide sequence: TGTGCCTGGAGTGTCCTTCAGGCGAACACCGGGGAGCTGTTTTTT.

This clonotype was picked up many times. The chain couples TRBV12-3 or TRBV12-4 to TRBJ2-3; no definite D call. V shed 5 bases and J shed 7 bases, with 13 bases lying between them. The CDR3 spans 13 residues. This CDR3 is CASSPQELYTQYF. The CDR3 DNA follows: TGTGCCAGCAGTCCCCAGGAATTGTATACGCAGTATTTT.

There are many counts of this clonotype. The chain joins TRBV7-8 to TRBJ1-5; D remains unclear. V shed 4 bases and J shed 5 bases, with 6 bases lying between them. CDR3 length: 12 residues. The V gene's germline CDR1 is SGHVS and CDR2 FQNEAQ. As DNA, the CDR3 is TGTGCCAGCAGCTCCGAGGATCAGCCCCAGCATTTT. Its translation is CASSSEDQPQHF.

This clonotype has only a few counts. The chain couples TRBV12-3 or TRBV12-4 to TRBJ2-7; D possibly uses TRBD1 or TRBD2 (6 bases each). With 3 bases removed from V and 7 bases from J, the gap between germline ends came to 22 bases. There are 16 residues in the CDR3. The CDR3 region has the DNA TGTGCCAGCAGTTTTTATGCCGGGGGCCAAGGGGGAGAGCAGTACTTC. As protein: CASSFYAGGQGGEQYF.

This chain uses TRBV7-6 with TRBJ2-5, with D perhaps TRBD1 (6 bases). Germline assignment: CDR1 SGHVS and CDR2 FNYEAQ. The CDR3 is 15 amino acids. The V end lost 3 bases, the J end lost 4 bases, and 15 bases lay between the germline ends. For the CDR3, the DNA is TGTGCCAGCAGCTTTATGCTTGGACAGTCAGAGACCCAGTACTTC. The encoded protein is CASSFMLGQSETQYF.

There are a few counts of this clonotype. The genes are TRBV5-5 and TRBJ2-7; the D is unclear. This CDR3 is built from 15 residues. Germline values: CDR1 SGHKS, CDR2 YYEKEE (reference sequence). The germline V and J ends were trimmed by 4 bases and 0 bases, with 14 bases remaining between them. The CDR3 reads CASSQTEVSSYEQYF. CDR3 nucleotide sequence: TGTGCCAGCAGCCAGACTGAAGTAAGCTCCTACGAGCAGTACTTC. The complete variable domain, with remaining parts taken from reference TRBV5-5 and TRBJ2-7, reads DAGVTQSPTHLIKTRGQQVTLRCSPISGHKSVSWYQQVLGQGPQFIFQYYEKEERGRGNFPDRFSARQFPNYSSELNVNALLLGDSALYLCASSQTEVSSYEQYFGPGTRLTVT.

The chain carries TRBV6-1 and TRBJ2-1; D gene unclear. The germline CDR1 and CDR2 sequences are MNHNS and SASEGT. There are 16 residues in the CDR3. V dropped 0 bases and J dropped 8 bases, with 17 bases sitting between them. The DNA for the CDR3 is TGTGCCAGCAGTGAAGCGGCGGCCTTAGCATCCTATGAGCAGTTCTTC. Protein: CASSEAAALASYEQFF.

The V and J genes are TRBV12-3 or TRBV12-4 and TRBJ2-3; 9 bases are a match to TRBD2. Trimming at V came to 3 bases and at J to 4 bases, leaving 5 bases not matched to a gene. The CDR3 is 15 amino acids. The CDR3 coding sequence is TGTGCCAGCAGTTTGAGTGGACTAGCGCCAGATACGCAGTATTTT. It specifies CASSLSGLAPDTQYF.

This clonotype was counted only a few times. This chain uses TRBV27 with TRBJ2-7, with D maybe TRBD2 (5 bases). V lost 0 bases and J 4 bases, leaving 16 bases between the germline ends. Germline CDR1 and CDR2: MNHEY and SMNVEV (reference sequence). The CDR3 has 16 residues. The CDR3 DNA sequence: TGTGCCAGCAGTTTATCATTTGGGGAGCGATCTTACGAGCAGTACTTC. This gives the protein CASSLSFGERSYEQYF.

This clonotype appeared a few times. The chain recombines TRBV25-1 with TRBJ2-1; D not certain. V shed 0 bases and J shed 0 bases, with 9 bases lying between them. The CDR3 runs to 16 residues. Germline V lookup: CDR1 MGHDK, CDR2 SYGVNS. CDR3: CASSEYYHSSYNEQFF. The CDR3 DNA reads TGTGCCAGCAGTGAATATTATCATAGCTCCTACAATGAGCAGTTCTTC.

V and J are TRBV4-1 and TRBJ2-5, with D unclear. Trimming left V 4 bases short and J 0 bases short, with 6 bases between. The CDR3 is made up of 13 amino acids. Germline V gene sequence: CDR1 MGHRA, CDR2 YSYEKL. CDR3 protein: CASSPDNQETQYF. For the CDR3, the DNA is TGCGCCAGCAGCCCCGACAACCAAGAGACCCAGTACTTC.

The V and J genes are TRBV6-5 and TRBJ2-3; D unresolved. The CDR3 has 12 amino acids. V lost 0 bases and J 4 bases, leaving 2 bases between the germline ends. The germline CDR1 and CDR2 sequences are MNHEY and SVGAGI. CDR3: CASSYSPDTQYF. The CDR3 nucleotides read TGTGCCAGCAGTTACTCACCAGATACGCAGTATTTT.

This clonotype was detected a few times. The chain couples TRBV5-1 to TRBJ1-3, with D perhaps matching TRBD1 (6 bases). This CDR3 has 15 residues. V lost 1 base, J lost 6 bases, and 14 bases lay in between. The V gene's germline CDR1 is SGHRS and CDR2 YFSETQ. The CDR3 sequence is CASSLSPGAENTIYF. The CDR3 DNA is TGCGCCAGCAGCTTGTCTCCAGGGGCAGAAAACACCATATATTTT.

Only a few counts were recorded for this clonotype. CDR3 nucleotides: TGTGCCAGCAGCCAGCGGAATTTGCCTAGCACAGATACGCAGTATTTT. As protein: CASSQRNLPSTDTQYF. V usage is TRBV9 and J usage is TRBJ2-3, with TRBD2 as a possible D gene (5 bases). The germline gives CDR1 SGDLS, CDR2 YYNGEE. The CDR3 consists of 16 residues. Trimming stripped 4 bases from V and 0 bases from J, with 15 bases between. Full variable domain (outside the CDR3, taken from reference TRBV9 and TRBJ2-3): DSGVTQTPKHLITATGQRVTLRCSPRSGDLSVYWYQQSLDQGLQFLIQYYNGEERAKGNILERFSAQQFPDLHSELNLSSLELGDSALYFCASSQRNLPSTDTQYFGPGTRLTVL.

The genes are TRBV13 and TRBJ1-1; TRBD1 matches 9 bases. This CDR3 is built from 15 residues. The V gene end was trimmed by 6 bases and the J gene end by 5 bases; junction bases not matched to a gene: 10. Germline loops: CDR1 PRHDT, CDR2 FYEKMQ (reference sequence). The CDR3 is CASSSLDRGGTEAFF. Here the CDR3 DNA reads TGTGCCAGCAGTTCCTTGGACAGGGGAGGGACTGAAGCTTTCTTT.

This clonotype was detected a few times. The chain employs TRBV11-2 and TRBJ2-1; tentatively, D is TRBD1 or TRBD2 (5 bases each). The CDR3 runs 12 residues. Germline assignment: CDR1 SGHAT and CDR2 FQNNGV. Trimming cost V 5 bases and J 10 bases, with 12 bases left between them. This CDR3 is CASSQGELEQFF. The CDR3 region has the DNA TGTGCCAGCAGCCAGGGAGAGCTAGAGCAGTTCTTC.

There are a few counts of this clonotype. The genes are TRBV28 and TRBJ2-7, with D unclear. The V end was cut by 3 bases, the J end by 0 bases, with 9 bases between. The CDR3 spans 14 residues. Germline CDR1 reads MDHEN; CDR2 reads SYDVKM. The CDR3 protein is CASSLGGGSYEQYF. The CDR3 DNA follows: TGTGCCAGCAGTTTGGGCGGTGGCTCCTACGAGCAGTACTTC.

The sample holds a few counts of this clonotype. The chain uses TRBV7-2 and TRBJ2-7, with D perhaps matching TRBD2 (5 bases). V dropped 3 bases and J dropped 5 bases, with 17 bases sitting between them. The CDR3 is made up of 15 amino acids. Germline values: CDR1 SGHTA, CDR2 FQGNSA. Here the CDR3 reads CASSLPILSRDEQYF. In DNA form, the CDR3 reads TGTGCCAGCAGCTTGCCAATCCTCTCGAGGGACGAGCAGTACTTC.

The J gene is TRBJ2-5, the V gene TRBV28; tentative D call: TRBD2 (6 bases). The CDR3 length is 12 residues. Trimming stripped 8 bases from V and 5 bases from J, with 12 bases between. Looked up from germline, CDR1 is MDHEN and CDR2 is SYDVKM. CDR3 nucleotides: TGTGCCAGCCTGGGGGGTTGGGAGACCCAGTACTTC. Translation: CASLGGWETQYF.

The chain carries TRBV27 and TRBJ2-3; TRBD1 or TRBD2 may be the D gene (5 bases each). CDR1 is MNHEY and CDR2 is SMNVEV in the germline V gene (reference sequence). Trimming took off 5 bases at V and 5 bases at J, with 14 bases between the two ends. CDR3 size: 14 residues. The CDR3 nucleotides read TGTGCCAGCAGTCACCGGGACGCCGGAGATACGCAGTATTTT. Amino acid sequence: CASSHRDAGDTQYF.